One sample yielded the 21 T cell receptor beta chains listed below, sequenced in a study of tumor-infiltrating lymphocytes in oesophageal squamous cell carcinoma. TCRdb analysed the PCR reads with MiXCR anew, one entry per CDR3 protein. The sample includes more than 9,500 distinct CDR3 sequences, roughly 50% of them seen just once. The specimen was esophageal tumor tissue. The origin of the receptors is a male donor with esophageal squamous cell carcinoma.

DNA of the CDR3: TGTGCCAGCAGCGAATCGGGACAGGCTTCCTACGAGCAGTACTTC. This codes for CASSESGQASYEQYF. The chain has TRBV7-2 and TRBJ2-7; 8 bases agree with TRBD1. The germline V gene has CDR1 SGHTA and CDR2 FQGNSA. V gave up 5 bases and J gave up 1 base; unmatched junction bases: 7. The CDR3 runs to 15 residues.

The CDR3 region has the DNA TGTGCCAGCGAACCCGCTATAGGACTAGCGGGACAGGAGACCCAGTACTTC. Its translation: CASEPAIGLAGQETQYF. The genes are TRBV7-3 and TRBJ2-7, with 12 nucleotides matching TRBD2. The J call may be in error: the DNA end matches TRBJ2-5 better. CDR3 length: 17 residues. Germline lookup yields CDR1 SGHTA and CDR2 FQGTGA.

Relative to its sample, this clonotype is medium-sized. The CDR3 loop is CASSLDRGPGEQYF. The CDR3 nucleotides are TGTGCCAGCAGCTTAGACAGGGGGCCAGGGGAGCAGTACTTC. V is TRBV7-8 and J is TRBJ2-7; 9 bases fit TRBD1. Germline V gene lookup returns CDR1 SGHVS and CDR2 FQNEAQ. The CDR3 sequence is 14 residues long. V shed 1 base and J 7 bases; nucleotides not matched to a gene: 5.

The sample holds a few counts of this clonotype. The CDR3 DNA reads TGTGCCAGCAGCTATACGACTAGCGGAACCTACAATGAGCAGTTCTTC. Protein product: CASSYTTSGTYNEQFF. The rearrangement joins TRBV7-8 to TRBJ2-7; 9 bases line up with TRBD2. Matching the DNA end better, TRBJ2-1 makes the J call doubtful. CDR1 is SGHVS, CDR2 FQNEAQ, per germline. This CDR3 is built from 16 residues.

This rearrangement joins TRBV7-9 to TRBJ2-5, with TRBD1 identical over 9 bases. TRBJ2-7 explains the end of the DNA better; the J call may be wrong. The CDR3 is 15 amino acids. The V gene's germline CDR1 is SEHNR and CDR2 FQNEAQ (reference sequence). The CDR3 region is CASSFLGQGTYEQYF. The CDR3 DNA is TGTGCCAGCAGCTTTCTTGGACAGGGGACCTACGAGCAGTACTTC.

CDR3 DNA: TGTGCCACCAGTGAGACTAGCGGGAGTTCAGATACGCAGTATTTT. Its protein is CATSETSGSSDTQYF. The chain is built from TRBV24-1 and TRBJ2-3, with 12 bases that match TRBD2. The CDR3 spans 15 residues. CDR1 is KGHDR and CDR2 is SFDVKD in the germline V gene. The trim removed 4 bases at V and 4 bases at J, leaving 2 bases unmatched.

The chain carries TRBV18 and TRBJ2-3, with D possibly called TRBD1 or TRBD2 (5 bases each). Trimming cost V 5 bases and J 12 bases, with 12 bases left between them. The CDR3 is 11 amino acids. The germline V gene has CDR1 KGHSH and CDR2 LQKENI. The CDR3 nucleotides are TGTGCCAGCTCATCATCGGGGACCCAGTATTTT. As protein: CASSSSGTQYF.

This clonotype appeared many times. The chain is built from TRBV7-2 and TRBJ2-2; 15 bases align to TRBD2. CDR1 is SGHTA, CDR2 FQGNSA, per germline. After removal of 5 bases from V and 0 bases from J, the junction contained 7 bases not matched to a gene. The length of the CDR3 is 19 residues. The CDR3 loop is CASSAGLAGGKPNTGELFF. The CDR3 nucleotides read TGTGCCAGCAGCGCGGGACTAGCGGGGGGAAAGCCGAACACCGGGGAGCTGTTTTTT.

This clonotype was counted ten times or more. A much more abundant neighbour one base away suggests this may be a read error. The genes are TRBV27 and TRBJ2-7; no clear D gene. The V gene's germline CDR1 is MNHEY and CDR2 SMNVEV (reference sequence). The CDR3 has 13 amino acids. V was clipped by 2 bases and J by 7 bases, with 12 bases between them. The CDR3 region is CASSLGVPGEQYF. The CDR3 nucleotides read TGTGCCAGCAGTTTAGGAGTTCCTGGTGAGCAGTACTTC.

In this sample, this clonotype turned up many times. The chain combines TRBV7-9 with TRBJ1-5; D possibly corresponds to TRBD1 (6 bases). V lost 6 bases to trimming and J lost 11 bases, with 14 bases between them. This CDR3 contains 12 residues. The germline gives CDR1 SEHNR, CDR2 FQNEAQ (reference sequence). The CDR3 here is CASSPQGGSQHF. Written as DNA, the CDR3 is TGTGCCAGCAGTCCCCAAGGGGGGTCCCAGCATTTT. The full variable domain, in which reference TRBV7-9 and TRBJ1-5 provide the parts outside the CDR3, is DTGVSQNPRHKITKRGQNVTFRCDPISEHNRLYWYRQTLGQGPEFLTYFQNEAQLEKSRLLSDRFSAERPKGSFSTLEIQRTEQGDSAMYLCASSPQGGSQHFGDGTRLSIL.

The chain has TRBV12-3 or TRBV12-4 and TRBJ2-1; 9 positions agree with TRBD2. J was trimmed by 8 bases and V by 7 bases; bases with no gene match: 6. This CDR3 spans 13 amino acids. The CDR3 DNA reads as TGTGCCAGCACTACCGGGACTAGCTATGAGCAGTTCTTC. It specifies CASTTGTSYEQFF.

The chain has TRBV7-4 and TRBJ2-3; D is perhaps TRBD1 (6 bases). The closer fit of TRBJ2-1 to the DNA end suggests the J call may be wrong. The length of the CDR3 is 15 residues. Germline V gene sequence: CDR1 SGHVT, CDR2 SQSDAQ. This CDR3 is CASRIAGAAGETQFF. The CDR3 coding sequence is TGTGCCAGCAGAATCGCAGGGGCCGCCGGGGAGACCCAGTTCTTC.

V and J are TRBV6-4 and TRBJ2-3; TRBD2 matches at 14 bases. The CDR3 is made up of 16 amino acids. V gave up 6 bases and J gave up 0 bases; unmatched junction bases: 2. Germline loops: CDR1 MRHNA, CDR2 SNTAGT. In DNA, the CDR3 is TGTGCCAGCAGGAGGACTAGCGGGAGGAGCACAGATACGCAGTATTTT. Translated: CASRRTSGRSTDTQYF.

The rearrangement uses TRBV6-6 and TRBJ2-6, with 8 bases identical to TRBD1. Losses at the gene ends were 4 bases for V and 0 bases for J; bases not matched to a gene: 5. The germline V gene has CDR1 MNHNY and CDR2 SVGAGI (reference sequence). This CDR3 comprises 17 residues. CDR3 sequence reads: CASSLIGTGSGANVLTF. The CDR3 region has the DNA TGTGCCAGCAGTTTAATCGGGACAGGCTCTGGGGCCAACGTCCTGACTTTC.

The CDR3 here is CASSNAAGGYEQYF. The CDR3, as DNA: TGTGCCAGCAGTAATGCAGCGGGAGGCTACGAGCAGTACTTC. The V gene is TRBV7-6, the J gene TRBJ2-7, with 9 bases lining up with TRBD2. CDR3 length equals 14 residues. Germline V CDR1 and CDR2: SGHVS, FNYEAQ. The trim removed 6 bases at V and 3 bases at J, leaving 6 bases unmatched.

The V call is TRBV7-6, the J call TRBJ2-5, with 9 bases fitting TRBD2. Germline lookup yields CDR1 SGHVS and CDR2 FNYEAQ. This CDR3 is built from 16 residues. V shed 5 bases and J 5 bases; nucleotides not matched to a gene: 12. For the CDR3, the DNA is TGTGCCAGCAGCATACTTAGCGGGAGCATACGGGAGACCCAGTACTTC. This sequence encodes CASSILSGSIRETQYF.

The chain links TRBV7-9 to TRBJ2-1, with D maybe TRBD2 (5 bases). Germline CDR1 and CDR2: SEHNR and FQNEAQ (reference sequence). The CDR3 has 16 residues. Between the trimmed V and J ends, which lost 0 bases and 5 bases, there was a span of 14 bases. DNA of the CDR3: TGTGCCAGCAGCTTAGCTTTCCGTCGTAGCGACAATGAGCAGTTCTTC. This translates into CASSLAFRRSDNEQFF.

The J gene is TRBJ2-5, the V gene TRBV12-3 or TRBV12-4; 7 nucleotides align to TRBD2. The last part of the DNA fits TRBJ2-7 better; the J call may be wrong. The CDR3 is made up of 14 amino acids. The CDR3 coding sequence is TGTGCCAGCAGTTTAGCGGGGGGGACCTACGAGCAGTACTTC. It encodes CASSLAGGTYEQYF.

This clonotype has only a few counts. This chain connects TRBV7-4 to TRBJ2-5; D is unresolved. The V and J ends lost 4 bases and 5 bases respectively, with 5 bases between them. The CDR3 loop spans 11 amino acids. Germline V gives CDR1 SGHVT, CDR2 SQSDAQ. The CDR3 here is CASSSGETQYF. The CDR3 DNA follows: TGTGCCAGCAGCTCTGGGGAGACCCAGTACTTC.

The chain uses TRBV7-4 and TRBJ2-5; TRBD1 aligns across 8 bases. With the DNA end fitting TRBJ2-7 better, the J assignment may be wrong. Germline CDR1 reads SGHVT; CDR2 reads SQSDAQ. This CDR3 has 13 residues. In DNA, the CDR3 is TGTGCCAGCAGCTTACAGGGGGCCCACGAGCAGTACTTC. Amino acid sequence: CASSLQGAHEQYF.

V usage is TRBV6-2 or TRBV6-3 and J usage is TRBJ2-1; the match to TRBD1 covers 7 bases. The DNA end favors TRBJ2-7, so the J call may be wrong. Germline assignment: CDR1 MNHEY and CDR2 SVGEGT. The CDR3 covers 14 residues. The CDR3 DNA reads TGTGCCAGCAGTTCCCCCACGGACAGGTTCGAGCAGTACTTC. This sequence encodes CASSSPTDRFEQYF.